This T cell receptor (beta chain) was documented in a study of lymphopenia after photon versus proton radiotherapy. The study's findings and limits: Photon-treated patients lost naive T cells and TCR diversity; proton-treated stayed stable. After the lymphocyte nadir, photon-treated repertoires showed oligoclonal expansion, especially of CD8+ Temra cells. Authors raise, but do not show, better survival with proton therapy.

This clone was seen once. The antigen remains undetermined. Here immunoSEQ multiplex PCR was the method, and the copy in TCRdb shows in-frame clones only, minus some. The repertoire holds tens of thousands of clones, with around four fifths as singletons. The V gene's germline CDR1 is SGHNT and CDR2 YENEEA. CDR3 size: 14 residues. The V end was cut by 5 bases, the J end by 4 bases, with 11 bases between. The material was peripheral blood, obtained from a patient treated with proton-based radiotherapy. The chain combines TRBV11-3 with TRBJ1-4; D remains ambiguous. The sequence derives from a man aged 60 to 75 with pancreatic cancer. Here the CDR3 reads CASSIPGLNEKLFF. The CDR3 coding sequence is TGTGCCAGCAGCATTCCGGGCCTTAATGAAAAACTGTTTTTT.